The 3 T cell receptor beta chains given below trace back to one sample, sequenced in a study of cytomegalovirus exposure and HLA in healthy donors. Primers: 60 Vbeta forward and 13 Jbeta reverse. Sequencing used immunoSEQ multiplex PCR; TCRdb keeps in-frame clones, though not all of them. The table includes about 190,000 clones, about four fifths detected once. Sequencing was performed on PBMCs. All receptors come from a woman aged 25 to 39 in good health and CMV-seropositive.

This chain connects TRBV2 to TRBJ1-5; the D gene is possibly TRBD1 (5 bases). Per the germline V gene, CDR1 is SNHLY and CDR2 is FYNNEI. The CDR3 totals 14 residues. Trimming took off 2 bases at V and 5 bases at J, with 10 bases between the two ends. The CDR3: CASSEMTEDQPQHF. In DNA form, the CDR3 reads TGTGCCAGCAGTGAAATGACAGAAGATCAGCCCCAGCATTTT. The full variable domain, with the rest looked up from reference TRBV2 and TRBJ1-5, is EPEVTQTPSHQVTQMGQEVILRCVPISNHLYFYWYRQILGQKVEFLVSFYNNEISEKSEIFDDQFSVERPDGSNFTLKIRSTKLEDSAMYFCASSEMTEDQPQHFGDGTRLSIL.

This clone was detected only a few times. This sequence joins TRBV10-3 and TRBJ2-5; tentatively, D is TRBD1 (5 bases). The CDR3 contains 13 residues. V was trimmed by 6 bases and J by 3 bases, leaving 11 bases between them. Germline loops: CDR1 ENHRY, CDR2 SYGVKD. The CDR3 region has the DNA TGTGCCATCAGGCCCGACAGTGAAGAGACCCAGTACTTC. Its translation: CAIRPDSEETQYF.

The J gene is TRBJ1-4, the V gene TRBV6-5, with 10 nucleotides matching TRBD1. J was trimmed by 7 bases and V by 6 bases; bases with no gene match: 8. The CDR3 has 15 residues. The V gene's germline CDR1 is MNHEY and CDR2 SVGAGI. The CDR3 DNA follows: TGTGCCAGCAGGAGGGGGACAGGGGTCGTTGAAAAACTGTTTTTT. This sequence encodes CASRRGTGVVEKLFF.